These 8 T cell receptor beta chains came from one sample sequenced in a study of blood T cell repertoires in COVID-19. Profiling relied on immunoSEQ multiplex PCR, and the TCRdb table lists in-frame clones only, not all of them. This table has about 120,000 clones, approximately 84% appearing once. What was sequenced was peripheral blood. Source of these receptors: a man between 65 and 80 years old with active or convalescent COVID-19.

The chain employs TRBV10-3 and TRBJ2-1, with a tentative D call TRBD2 (6 bases). CDR1 is ENHRY, CDR2 SYGVKD, per germline. V lost 8 bases, J lost 3 bases, and 14 bases lay in between. The length of the CDR3 is 14 residues. In DNA, the CDR3 is TGTGCCATCCGCGGGGCTAGCGACTACAATGAGCAGTTCTTC. Its protein is CAIRGASDYNEQFF.

The chain has TRBV5-8 and TRBJ1-1; a weak D match, TRBD1 (5 bases). CDR1 is SGHTS, CDR2 YDEGEE, per germline. Between the trimmed V and J ends, which lost 4 bases and 5 bases, there was a span of 18 bases. The CDR3 runs to 15 residues. Here the CDR3 DNA reads TGTGCCAGCAGCGCCTGGGGGGGAGGTTTGACTGAAGCTTTCTTT. Translation gives CASSAWGGGLTEAFF.

This clone has a handful of counts. This chain connects TRBV7-9 to TRBJ1-4, with 8 bases fitting TRBD1. V lost 1 base, J lost 4 bases, and 5 bases stayed unmatched. The CDR3 is 16 amino acids. The germline CDR1 and CDR2 sequences are SEHNR and FQNEAQ (reference sequence). The CDR3 bases are TGTGCCAGCAGCTTAGATGGGACAGGACATAATGAAAAACTGTTTTTT. Protein product: CASSLDGTGHNEKLFF.

This clone was seen a handful of times. V gene TRBV20-1 combines with J gene TRBJ2-1, with no clear D. Trimming shortened V by 3 bases and J by 7 bases, and 16 bases separated the two germline ends. Germline V lookup: CDR1 DFQATT, CDR2 SNEGSKA (reference sequence). CDR3 length: 14 residues. The CDR3 nucleotides read TGCAGTGCTAGTCCTTCGAGGCTGGCGAATGAGCAGTTCTTC. Encoded protein: CSASPSRLANEQFF.

The genes are TRBV27 and TRBJ2-7; TRBD2 agrees at 14 bases. The CDR3 is made up of 13 amino acids. The V segment lost 6 bases and the J segment 11 bases; nucleotides outside the gene matches: 6. Per the germline V gene, CDR1 is MNHEY and CDR2 is SMNVEV (reference sequence). In nucleotides, the CDR3 is TGTGCCAGCAGATGGACTAGCGGGAGGTTCGAGTACTTC. Translated, it gives CASRWTSGRFEYF.

V and J are TRBV4-1 and TRBJ2-6; 8 bases agree with TRBD1. CDR1 and CDR2 (germline): MGHRA, YSYEKL. The V gene end was trimmed by 0 bases and the J gene end by 0 bases; junction bases not matched to a gene: 7. The CDR3 length is 19 residues. The CDR3 is CASSQDRGTGFSGANVLTF. DNA for the CDR3: TGCGCCAGCAGCCAAGATCGGGGGACAGGATTCTCTGGGGCCAACGTCCTGACTTTC.

V gene TRBV28 combines with J gene TRBJ2-1, with 9 nucleotides matching TRBD1. This CDR3 has 18 residues. Trimming took 4 bases from V and 0 from J; bases not matched to a gene: 10. In germline, CDR1 is MDHEN, CDR2 SYDVKM. The chain's CDR3 is CASSSSLGTGLSYNEQFF. Here the CDR3 DNA reads TGTGCCAGCAGTTCCTCACTAGGGACAGGGCTCTCCTACAATGAGCAGTTCTTC.

The chain carries TRBV6-5 and TRBJ1-2, with D perhaps TRBD1 (6 bases). V was trimmed by 4 bases and J by 6 bases, leaving 21 bases between them. This CDR3 comprises 16 residues. Germline CDR1 and CDR2: MNHEY and SVGAGI. The CDR3 loop is CASSLTPGQGGDGYTF. The CDR3 region has the DNA TGTGCCAGCAGTTTGACACCGGGACAAGGGGGTGATGGCTACACCTTC.